Following are 30 T cell receptor beta chains from one sample sequenced in a study of blood T cell repertoires in COVID-19 (TCRdb year 2020). Preparation of the library involved the immunoSEQ multiplex PCR assay. The clones in this table, taken by TCRdb from immuneACCESS, are in-frame only. Not every clone is retained; where verified, under half of the shortfall comes from an unresolved V gene, and the cause of the rest is unknown. This sample holds roughly 180,000 clones; about 81% were observed only once. Clones ranked in the top ten supply 10% to 15% of the sample. The specimen sequenced was peripheral blood. The receptors here all came from an elderly woman with COVID-19, enrolled during active disease.

The chain has TRBV7-9 and TRBJ1-6; D gene ambiguous. Trimming pared 3 bases from V and 8 bases from J, leaving 17 bases between. The CDR3 sequence is 16 residues long. The germline CDR1 and CDR2 sequences are SEHNR and FQNEAQ (reference sequence). The DNA of the CDR3 is TGTGCCAGCAGCTTGGTGGGTCGGAGTGGTGATTCACCCCTCCACTTT. This gives the protein CASSLVGRSGDSPLHF.

This chain links TRBV5-4 with TRBJ2-6; perhaps TRBD2 as D (7 bases). The CDR3 totals 17 residues. From germline, CDR1 is SGHNT and CDR2 YYREEE (reference sequence). Trimming pared 4 bases from V and 0 bases from J, leaving 14 bases between. CDR3 in amino acids: CASSRGAGTSGANVLTF. The CDR3 DNA reads TGTGCCAGCAGCCGGGGGGCAGGGACCTCTGGGGCCAACGTCCTGACTTTC. Full variable domain (remainder filled in from reference TRBV5-4 and TRBJ2-6): ETGVTQSPTHLIKTRGQQVTLRCSSQSGHNTVSWYQQALGQGPQFIFQYYREEENGRGNFPPRFSGLQFPNYSSELNVNALELDDSALYLCASSRGAGTSGANVLTFGAGSRLTVL.

The CDR3 spells CASSDQGQPTEAFF. In nucleotides, the CDR3 is TGTGCCAGCAGCGACCAGGGGCAGCCCACTGAAGCTTTCTTT. This chain joins TRBV7-9 and TRBJ1-1; D is perhaps TRBD1 (6 bases). Trimming left V 5 bases short and J 4 bases short, with 14 bases between. The CDR3 consists of 14 residues. CDR1 is SEHNR and CDR2 is FQNEAQ in the germline V gene (reference sequence).

The CDR3 loop reads CSVEDRAMNTEAFF. The CDR3 nucleotides are TGCAGCGTGGAGGACAGGGCTATGAACACTGAAGCTTTCTTT. The chain uses TRBV29-1 and TRBJ1-1; 8 bases are shared with TRBD1. Per the germline V gene, CDR1 is SQVTM and CDR2 is ANQGSEA. The trim removed 6 bases at V and 0 bases at J, leaving 6 bases unmatched. This CDR3 has 14 amino acids.

This clone was counted a single time. The chain links TRBV21-1 to TRBJ2-7; whether TRBD1, the table's D call, matches the DNA was not checked. TRBV21-1 is an annotated pseudogene. The CDR3 sequence is 15 residues long. CDR3 region: CASSKEEQGRHEQYF. CDR3 in DNA: TGTGCCAGCAGCAAAGAGGAACAGGGTCGGCACGAGCAGTACTTC.

The chain couples TRBV11-3 to TRBJ1-4; 11 bases agree with TRBD1. V lost 5 bases and J lost 7; bases outside the gene matches: 6. The CDR3 loop spans 15 amino acids. Germline loops: CDR1 SGHNT, CDR2 YENEEA. The CDR3 DNA is TGTGCCAGCAGCCAGACGGGGACAGGGGGTGAAAAACTGTTTTTT. This gives the protein CASSQTGTGGEKLFF.

CDR3 DNA sequence: TGTGCCAGCAGCTCGACTAGGTACAATGAGCAGTTCTTC. It codes for CASSSTRYNEQFF. The gene calls are TRBV11-3 and TRBJ2-1; D is possibly TRBD2 (6 bases). The V gene lost 4 bases and the J gene lost 4 bases, with 8 bases spanning the gap. This CDR3 region has 13 residues. CDR1 and CDR2 from the germline V gene are SGHNT and YENEEA.

The J gene is TRBJ2-5, the V gene TRBV6-5, with TRBD2 matching over 7 bases. V lost 6 bases to trimming and J lost 2 bases; unmatched junction nucleotides: 9. Germline assignment: CDR1 MNHEY and CDR2 SVGAGI. CDR3 size: 15 residues. For the CDR3, the DNA is TGTGCCAGCAGGCACCCGGGGGGACCACAAGAGACCCAGTACTTC. This encodes CASRHPGGPQETQYF.

The rearrangement joins TRBV18 to TRBJ2-1, with 7 bases fitting TRBD1. There are 14 residues in the CDR3. Per germline, CDR1 KGHSH and CDR2 LQKENI. The junction had 10 bases not matched to a gene; V was cut back by 5 bases and J by 9 bases. The CDR3 loop reads CASSSGTASVEQFF. The CDR3 DNA sequence: TGTGCCAGCTCATCCGGGACAGCGTCCGTTGAGCAGTTCTTC.

This sequence joins TRBV5-4 and TRBJ2-5; tentative D call: TRBD2 (5 bases). The germline V gene has CDR1 SGHNT and CDR2 YYREEE (reference sequence). Deletions cut 4 bases from V and 3 bases from J, with 13 bases between. This CDR3 region has 14 residues. The CDR3 sequence: CASSELELKETQYF. DNA of the CDR3: TGTGCCAGCAGCGAACTAGAGTTAAAAGAGACCCAGTACTTC.

The J gene is TRBJ2-2, the V gene TRBV2, with TRBD1 matching 7 bases. Germline CDR1 and CDR2: SNHLY and FYNNEI. The CDR3 length is 13 residues. The V segment lost 7 bases and the J segment 11 bases; nucleotides outside the gene matches: 10. This CDR3 is CASTPRQGVELFF. For the CDR3, the DNA is TGTGCCAGCACCCCTCGACAGGGAGTAGAGCTGTTTTTT. Based on the CDR3 plus reference TRBV2 and TRBJ2-2, the full variable domain is EPEVTQTPSHQVTQMGQEVILRCVPISNHLYFYWYRQILGQKVEFLVSFYNNEISEKSEIFDDQFSVERPDGSNFTLKIRSTKLEDSAMYFCASTPRQGVELFFGEGSRLTVL.

This clone was observed many times. One end of the junction fails to match germline, which may point to a read error. V is TRBV7-7 and J is TRBJ2-1; 11 bases fit TRBD2. CDR3 length: 15 residues. Germline V lookup: CDR1 SSHAT, CDR2 FNYEAQ (reference sequence). Here the CDR3 DNA reads TGTGCTAGCAGCTCGGGACTAGCGGCCTACAATGAGCAGTTCTTC. Its translation is CASSSGLAAYNEQFF.

This chain joins TRBV9 and TRBJ2-3; D gene ambiguous. The CDR3 totals 15 residues. The germline CDR1 and CDR2 sequences are SGDLS and YYNGEE. V was clipped by 1 base and J by 0 bases, with 9 bases between them. CDR3 in amino acids: CASSVWRSSTDTQYF. The CDR3, as DNA: TGTGCCAGCAGCGTATGGCGGTCTAGCACAGATACGCAGTATTTT. Using reference TRBV9 and TRBJ2-3 for the parts outside the CDR3, the full variable domain is DSGVTQTPKHLITATGQRVTLRCSPRSGDLSVYWYQQSLDQGLQFLIQYYNGEERAKGNILERFSAQQFPDLHSELNLSSLELGDSALYFCASSVWRSSTDTQYFGPGTRLTVL.

The V gene is TRBV3-1 (or the pseudogene TRBV3-2), the J gene TRBJ1-2; D is undetermined. The V gene lost 0 bases and the J gene lost 4 bases, with 9 bases spanning the gap. Germline lookup yields CDR1 LGHDT and CDR2 YNNKEL (reference sequence). There are 14 residues in the CDR3. CDR3 sequence: CASSQDRGTYGYTF. DNA for the CDR3: TGTGCCAGCAGCCAAGATCGGGGAACCTATGGCTACACCTTC.

The count of this clone is one. The rearrangement uses TRBV6-2 or TRBV6-3 and TRBJ2-2; no clear D. The V end was cut by 9 bases, the J end by 1 base, with 9 bases between. The CDR3 covers 13 residues. Germline values: CDR1 MNHEY, CDR2 SVGEGT. The CDR3 loop reads CASSLLNTGELFF. The CDR3 DNA reads as TGTGCCAGTAGTCTATTGAACACCGGGGAGCTGTTTTTT.

The rearrangement uses TRBV2 and TRBJ1-2; D call uncertain. This CDR3 comprises 14 residues. Trimming removed 2 bases from V and 1 base from J, with 8 bases in between. Germline V gives CDR1 SNHLY, CDR2 FYNNEI. As DNA, the CDR3 is TGTGCCAGCAGTGAACCGGGTCTTAACTATGGCTACACCTTC. Its protein is CASSEPGLNYGYTF. The variable domain in full, completed from reference TRBV2 and TRBJ1-2, reads EPEVTQTPSHQVTQMGQEVILRCVPISNHLYFYWYRQILGQKVEFLVSFYNNEISEKSEIFDDQFSVERPDGSNFTLKIRSTKLEDSAMYFCASSEPGLNYGYTFGSGTRLTVV.

In the case of this clone: The junction does not match germline at one end; this may be a read error. The chain links TRBV19 to TRBJ2-6, with 10 bases lining up with TRBD1. This CDR3 comprises 15 residues. From germline, CDR1 is LNHDA and CDR2 SQIVND (reference sequence). The CDR3 nucleotides read TGTGCCAGTAGTGGCGACCGACAGGGGGCCTACGTCCTGACTTTC. Translated: CASSGDRQGAYVLTF.

The V and J genes are TRBV5-1 and TRBJ2-1; 14 positions agree with TRBD2. Germline assignment: CDR1 SGHRS and CDR2 YFSETQ. V was clipped by 5 bases and J by 8 bases; unmatched bases: 6. The CDR3 has 15 amino acids. The CDR3: CASRSGLAGADEQFF. CDR3 sequence (DNA): TGCGCCAGCAGATCGGGACTAGCGGGAGCTGATGAGCAGTTCTTC.

The gene calls are TRBV10-3 and TRBJ2-2; no definite D call. This CDR3 is built from 12 residues. V dropped 3 bases and J dropped 6 bases, with 5 bases sitting between them. Germline CDR1 ENHRY, CDR2 SYGVKD. The CDR3 DNA follows: TGTGCCATCAGTGACTTTTCCGGGGAGCTGTTTTTT. Its translation: CAISDFSGELFF.

The chain joins TRBV29-1 to TRBJ1-1; tentative D call: TRBD1 (5 bases). This CDR3 spans 13 amino acids. V lost 5 bases to trimming and J lost 4 bases, with 14 bases between them. Germline V gene data show CDR1 as SQVTM and CDR2 as ANQGSEA. CDR3 loop: CSVYLHQGTEAFF. The CDR3 nucleotides are TGCAGCGTTTATTTGCATCAGGGCACTGAAGCTTTCTTT.

The chain recombines TRBV18 with TRBJ2-5; D is perhaps TRBD2 (6 bases). Between the trimmed V and J ends, which lost 2 bases and 3 bases, there was a span of 13 bases. The V gene's germline CDR1 is KGHSH and CDR2 LQKENI. This CDR3 comprises 15 residues. The CDR3 coding sequence is TGTGCCAGCTCACCAGGACTATCGATGGAAGAGACCCAGTACTTC. It specifies CASSPGLSMEETQYF.

The chain combines TRBV7-2 with TRBJ2-5, with 10 positions matching TRBD2. There are 16 residues in the CDR3. CDR1 is SGHTA, CDR2 FQGNSA, per germline. The V gene end was trimmed by 0 bases and the J gene end by 5 bases; junction bases not matched to a gene: 6. The CDR3 region has the DNA TGTGCCAGCAGCTTAGCAATAGCGGGGGGAGTGGAGACCCAGTACTTC. Residues: CASSLAIAGGVETQYF.

This chain links TRBV11-3 with TRBJ2-7; 7 bases line up with TRBD1. V trimming: 3 bases; J trimming: 3 bases; junction bases outside the gene matches: 2. This CDR3 comprises 13 residues. CDR1 and CDR2 from the germline V gene are SGHNT and YENEEA. The CDR3 protein is CASSFGTDYEQYF. CDR3 in DNA: TGTGCCAGCAGCTTCGGGACAGACTACGAGCAGTACTTC. Supplemented by reference TRBV11-3 and TRBJ2-7, the full variable domain reads EAGVVQSPRYKIIEKKQPVAFWCNPISGHNTLYWYLQNLGQGPELLIRYENEEAVDDSQLPKDRFSAERLKGVDSTLKIQPAELGDSAVYLCASSFGTDYEQYFGPGTRLTVT.

As DNA, the CDR3 is TGTGCCTGGAGTCCACAGGGGAATCAGCCCCAGCATTTT. Protein: CAWSPQGNQPQHF. The chain couples TRBV30 to TRBJ1-5; 7 bases fit TRBD1. The V gene end was trimmed by 2 bases and the J gene end by 4 bases; junction bases not matched to a gene: 2. Germline CDR1 reads GTSNPN; CDR2 reads SVGIG (reference sequence). The CDR3 is made up of 13 amino acids.

The rearrangement joins TRBV29-1 to TRBJ1-1, with TRBD1 identical over 9 bases. Trimming cost V 4 bases and J 4 bases; bases outside gene matches: 7. The CDR3 loop spans 14 amino acids. The germline V gene encodes CDR1 SQVTM and CDR2 ANQGSEA. CDR3 residues: CSVADRGVRTEAFF. Written as DNA, the CDR3 is TGCAGCGTTGCGGACAGGGGAGTACGCACTGAAGCTTTCTTT.

The CDR3 DNA sequence: TGTGCCAGCAGCTTGGTTTTTCAACAGGTCTACACCGGGGAGCTGTTTTTT. Protein: CASSLVFQQVYTGELFF. The chain joins TRBV7-9 to TRBJ2-2, with a weak D call TRBD1 (5 bases). Germline assignment: CDR1 SEHNR and CDR2 FQNEAQ (reference sequence). Between the trimmed V and J ends, which lost 3 bases and 3 bases, there was a span of 17 bases. This CDR3 contains 17 residues.

The V call is TRBV19, the J call TRBJ2-1; 11 bases agree with TRBD2. Germline V gives CDR1 LNHDA, CDR2 SQIVND (reference sequence). The CDR3 length is 16 residues. J was trimmed by 0 bases and V by 5 bases; bases with no gene match: 3. The CDR3 protein is CASSVTSGSSYNEQFF. CDR3 coding DNA: TGTGCCAGTAGTGTAACTAGCGGGAGCTCCTACAATGAGCAGTTCTTC.

The V and J genes are TRBV3-1 (or the pseudogene TRBV3-2) and TRBJ2-1, with TRBD1 matching 8 bases. Germline V CDR1 and CDR2: LGHDT, YNNKEL (reference sequence). This CDR3 has 15 residues. V lost 1 base, J lost 8 bases, and 7 bases stayed unmatched. The CDR3 loop is CASSQGRQGAHEQFF. In DNA, the CDR3 is TGTGCCAGCAGCCAAGGAAGGCAGGGGGCCCATGAGCAGTTCTTC.

V gene TRBV2 combines with J gene TRBJ1-1, with unresolved D. The V gene's germline CDR1 is SNHLY and CDR2 FYNNEI. The CDR3 length is 15 residues. With 2 bases removed from V and 0 bases from J, the gap between germline ends came to 10 bases. DNA for the CDR3: TGTGCCAGCAGTGAATGGGGAGGGATGAACACTGAAGCTTTCTTT. Its protein product is CASSEWGGMNTEAFF.

The chain employs TRBV6-6 and TRBJ1-4, with D possibly being TRBD1 (5 bases). Germline lookup yields CDR1 MNHNY and CDR2 SVGAGI (reference sequence). This CDR3 region has 16 residues. V was pared by 2 bases and J by 7 bases, with 17 bases between. CDR3 sequence: CASSYLTGAQGEKLFF. The CDR3 DNA is TGTGCCAGCAGTTACCTCACAGGCGCGCAGGGTGAAAAACTGTTTTTT.